Presented here are 31 T cell receptor beta chains from one specimen sequenced in a study of early T cells in non-severe SARS-CoV-2 infection. Each CDR3 protein is one row after TCRdb ran MiXCR on the 5' RACE reads. The sample has tens of thousands of distinct CDR3 sequences, 5% to 6% seen once; the top ten hold 4.5% to 5.5%. The sequencing used whole blood, collected at baseline. The receptors stem from an adult who was a healthcare worker with PCR-confirmed SARS-CoV-2 infection or an uninfected control (not recorded which).

At least ten counts were recorded for this clonotype. The rearrangement joins TRBV6-5 to TRBJ2-7; possibly TRBD1 for D (5 bases). The CDR3 totals 11 residues. CDR1 and CDR2 (germline): MNHEY, SVGAGI. V was pared by 6 bases and J by 4 bases, with 7 bases between. CDR3 nucleotides: TGTGCCAGCAGGGGGCTGTACGAGCAGTACTTC. This encodes CASRGLYEQYF.

Concerning this clonotype itself: A much larger clonotype is one base distant, so this may be a read error. This rearrangement joins TRBV24-1 to TRBJ2-2, with D perhaps TRBD1 or TRBD2 (5 bases each). CDR1 is KGHDR, CDR2 SFDVKD, per germline. The CDR3 loop spans 14 amino acids. DNA of the CDR3: TGTGCCACCAGTACTGGGACCATCACCTGGGAGCTGTTTTTT. This translates into CATSTGTITWELFF.

This clonotype was seen many times. The V call is TRBV7-2, the J call TRBJ1-5; D is unclear. Trimming removed 1 base from V and 3 bases from J, with 7 bases in between. The germline V gene has CDR1 SGHTA and CDR2 FQGNSA. This CDR3 has 14 residues. CDR3 sequence (DNA): TGTGCCAGCAGCTTAGTTGCGATCAATCAGCCCCAGCATTTT. It encodes CASSLVAINQPQHF. The full variable domain, completed using reference TRBV7-2 and TRBJ1-5, is GAGVSQSPSNKVTEKGKDVELRCDPISGHTALYWYRQSLGQGLEFLIYFQGNSAPDKSGLPSDRFSAERTGGSVSTLTIQRTQQEDSAVYLCASSLVAINQPQHFGDGTRLSIL.

The chain links TRBV11-2 to TRBJ2-6; TRBD1 matches at 7 bases. V was pared by 1 base and J by 2 bases, with 5 bases of the junction left unmatched. The CDR3 runs 17 residues. In germline, CDR1 is SGHAT, CDR2 FQNNGV. The CDR3 coding sequence is TGTGCCAGCAGCTTAGTCATTGACAGGGCTGGGGCCAACGTCCTGACTTTC. Translation gives CASSLVIDRAGANVLTF.

The genes are TRBV20-1 and TRBJ2-2, with 11 bases lining up with TRBD2. The germline V gene encodes CDR1 DFQATT and CDR2 SNEGSKA (reference sequence). The CDR3 is made up of 16 amino acids. Trimming cost V 0 bases and J 7 bases; bases outside gene matches: 7. The CDR3 region has the DNA TGCAGTGCTAGAGAGATAGCGGGAGGGCCCATCGGGGAGCTGTTTTTT. It translates to CSAREIAGGPIGELFF.

This clonotype has a count of ten or more. The chain is built from TRBV19 and TRBJ2-1, with 8 positions matching TRBD2. The CDR3 runs 13 residues. CDR1 and CDR2 (germline): LNHDA, SQIVND (reference sequence). J gave up 10 bases and V 2 bases, and 4 bases lay outside the gene matches. The DNA of the CDR3 is TGTGCCAGTAGTATAATCGGGACTAGGGAGCAGTTCTTC. This codes for CASSIIGTREQFF. The full variable domain, its missing parts supplied by reference TRBV19 and TRBJ2-1, is DGGITQSPKYLFRKEGQNVTLSCEQNLNHDAMYWYRQDPGQGLRLIYYSQIVNDFQKGDIAEGYSVSREKKESFPLTVTSAQKNPTAFYLCASSIIGTREQFFGPGTRLTVL.

This clonotype has ten or more counts. The chain links TRBV5-6 to TRBJ2-7; D gene ambiguous. The CDR3 is 12 amino acids. From germline, CDR1 is SGHDT and CDR2 YYEEEE. Trimming pared 4 bases from V and 3 bases from J, leaving 8 bases between. CDR3 nucleotide sequence: TGTGCCAGCAGCCTGTTAGGCTACGAGCAGTACTTC. Amino acid sequence: CASSLLGYEQYF.

The sample holds many counts of this clonotype. The chain links TRBV20-1 to TRBJ2-7; D ambiguous. Trimming took off 2 bases at V and 0 bases at J, with 8 bases between the two ends. The CDR3 sequence is 13 residues long. The V gene's germline CDR1 is DFQATT and CDR2 SNEGSKA (reference sequence). This CDR3 is CSARLWNSYEQYF. The CDR3 DNA sequence: TGCAGTGCTAGACTCTGGAACTCCTACGAGCAGTACTTC.

This clonotype was picked up many times. The CDR3 sequence: CASSSGLANYGYTF. For the CDR3, the DNA is TGTGCCAGCAGTTCAGGCTTAGCTAACTATGGCTACACCTTC. The genes are TRBV12-3 or TRBV12-4 and TRBJ1-2; no clear D gene. This CDR3 has 14 residues. The V gene lost 4 bases and the J gene lost 0 bases, with 9 bases spanning the gap.

The table lists this clonotype with many counts. CDR3 residues: CASSEGKRSSYEQYF. CDR3 DNA: TGCGCCAGCAGTGAGGGCAAGAGAAGCTCCTACGAGCAGTACTTC. The V call is TRBV10-2, the J call TRBJ2-7; D uncertain. Germline V gene sequence: CDR1 WSHSY, CDR2 SAAADI. The V end was cut by 2 bases, the J end by 0 bases, with 11 bases between. The CDR3 contains 15 residues.

This clonotype was detected ten times or more. V is TRBV28 and J is TRBJ2-1; D not certain. CDR3 size: 15 residues. In germline, CDR1 is MDHEN, CDR2 SYDVKM. V shed 6 bases and J shed 5 bases, with 17 bases lying between them. The CDR3, as DNA: TGTGCCAGCAGCCCACTACGGTCCTTAAACAATGAGCAGTTCTTC. This gives the protein CASSPLRSLNNEQFF.

This clonotype was seen repeatedly, ten times or more. The J gene is TRBJ2-3, the V gene TRBV5-1; 8 nucleotides match TRBD2. The V segment lost 1 base and the J segment 2 bases; nucleotides outside the gene matches: 6. Germline V gene sequence: CDR1 SGHRS, CDR2 YFSETQ. This CDR3 spans 16 amino acids. The CDR3 DNA reads TGCGCCAGCAGCTTGAGGGGACTAGGGGTCACAGATACGCAGTATTTT. Translating it yields CASSLRGLGVTDTQYF.

This clonotype was seen repeatedly, ten times or more. The chain recombines TRBV6-1 with TRBJ2-1; 12 bases align to TRBD2. V trimming: 5 bases; J trimming: 4 bases; junction bases outside the gene matches: 9. CDR1 and CDR2 (germline): MNHNS, SASEGT. The CDR3 contains 17 residues. CDR3 sequence (DNA): TGTGCCAGCAGTCCCCAGACTAGCGGGAGAAGATACAATGAGCAGTTCTTC. It specifies CASSPQTSGRRYNEQFF.

This clonotype has ten or more counts. The chain carries TRBV6-2 or TRBV6-3 and TRBJ2-1; D call uncertain. Germline V CDR1 and CDR2: MNHEY, SVGEGT. The CDR3 contains 12 residues. Trimming removed 0 bases from V and 7 bases from J, with 4 bases in between. CDR3 loop: CASSYSVNEQFF. In DNA, the CDR3 is TGTGCCAGCAGTTACTCGGTAAATGAGCAGTTCTTC.

This clonotype turned up a few times. The rearrangement joins TRBV11-2 to TRBJ2-7; 8 positions match TRBD2. The length of the CDR3 is 16 residues. V lost 1 base, J lost 1 base, and 6 bases stayed unmatched. Germline V gene sequence: CDR1 SGHAT, CDR2 FQNNGV. The CDR3 coding sequence is TGTGCCAGCAGCTTAGGAGGGGCTAGCGGGTCCTACGAGCAGTACTTC. It is translated as CASSLGGASGSYEQYF.

This clonotype was recorded many times. V and J are TRBV29-1 and TRBJ1-2; 9 nucleotides agree with TRBD1. V lost 6 bases to trimming and J lost 7 bases; unmatched junction nucleotides: 6. CDR3 length equals 12 residues. The germline gives CDR1 SQVTM, CDR2 ANQGSEA. CDR3: CSVGDRDSGYTF. The CDR3, as DNA: TGCAGCGTCGGGGACAGGGACAGTGGCTACACCTTC.

There are many counts of this clonotype. The chain employs TRBV6-7 and TRBJ2-3; 10 bases are a match to TRBD2. TRBV6-7 is assigned to the ORF class and has an uncertain function. V lost 7 bases and J lost 5; bases outside the gene matches: 12. The CDR3 is made up of 16 amino acids. The CDR3 sequence is CASKREGPNVEDTQYF. The CDR3 nucleotides read TGTGCCAGCAAGCGGGAGGGCCCTAATGTAGAAGATACGCAGTATTTT.

In this sample, this clonotype turned up a few times. The CDR3 DNA sequence: TGCAGTGCTAGACCGGGACAGGGAACAGATACGCAGTATTTT. Its protein product is CSARPGQGTDTQYF. The rearrangement joins TRBV20-1 to TRBJ2-3, with 9 nucleotides matching TRBD1. The CDR3 consists of 14 residues. The J segment lost 3 bases and the V segment lost 2 bases, leaving 3 bases of the junction unmatched. In germline, CDR1 is DFQATT, CDR2 SNEGSKA (reference sequence).

This clonotype has at least ten counts. As DNA, the CDR3 is TGTGCCAGCACCTATAGGACTAGCGGGAGGAGGGAGACCCAGTACTTC. It is translated as CASTYRTSGRRETQYF. The genes are TRBV6-5 and TRBJ2-5, with 14 nucleotides matching TRBD2. Germline assignment: CDR1 MNHEY and CDR2 SVGAGI. This CDR3 is built from 16 residues. Trimming took 7 bases from V and 5 from J; bases not matched to a gene: 9.

The chain recombines TRBV20-1 with TRBJ2-5; D is unclear. Trimming pared 4 bases from V and 5 bases from J, leaving 17 bases between. CDR3 length equals 14 residues. In germline, CDR1 is DFQATT, CDR2 SNEGSKA (reference sequence). CDR3 sequence reads: CSAIRLHGVETQYF. CDR3 in DNA: TGCAGTGCTATCCGTCTACATGGGGTGGAGACCCAGTACTTC.

This clonotype is a singleton in its sample. This rearrangement joins TRBV28 to TRBJ2-1; 11 nucleotides line up with TRBD2. This CDR3 has 16 residues. Germline-derived CDR1 and CDR2 are MDHEN and SYDVKM. Germline trimming cut 3 bases from V and 6 bases from J; bases unmatched to any gene: 7. CDR3 sequence: CASSLSLAGGRNEQFF. The CDR3 DNA sequence: TGTGCCAGCAGTTTGTCGCTAGCGGGAGGCCGCAATGAGCAGTTCTTC.

This clonotype was recorded at least ten times. This rearrangement joins TRBV28 to TRBJ1-5; 7 nucleotides line up with TRBD1. After removal of 5 bases from V and 6 bases from J, the junction contained 7 bases not matched to a gene. This CDR3 spans 14 amino acids. The germline V gene encodes CDR1 MDHEN and CDR2 SYDVKM. CDR3 region: CASSAPQGRQPQHF. The CDR3 nucleotides read TGTGCCAGCAGTGCACCACAGGGGCGTCAGCCCCAGCATTTT.

This clonotype has ten or more counts. This rearrangement joins TRBV6-6 to TRBJ1-6; the match to TRBD1 covers 9 bases. The V gene's germline CDR1 is MNHNY and CDR2 SVGAGI (reference sequence). There are 16 residues in the CDR3. V shed 6 bases, J shed 5 bases, and the junction held 8 bases outside the gene matches. CDR3: CASSGAGTGHNSPLHF. The CDR3 DNA reads TGTGCCAGCAGCGGCGCGGGGACAGGGCATAATTCACCCCTCCACTTT.

In this sample, this clonotype turned up many times. The gene calls are TRBV5-1 and TRBJ1-1; D uncertain. Germline V gives CDR1 SGHRS, CDR2 YFSETQ. The CDR3 runs to 15 residues. Trimming removed 2 bases from V and 0 bases from J, with 11 bases in between. The CDR3 here is CASSLIERMNTEAFF. The CDR3 DNA reads as TGCGCCAGCAGCTTAATAGAACGCATGAACACTGAAGCTTTCTTT.

The sample holds many counts of this clonotype. The chain combines TRBV10-1 with TRBJ2-2; 7 positions agree with TRBD2. This CDR3 comprises 13 residues. The J segment lost 5 bases and the V segment lost 8 bases, leaving 5 bases of the junction unmatched. From germline, CDR1 is WNHNN and CDR2 SYGVQD (reference sequence). The CDR3 coding sequence is TGCGCCAGCCGGGCGGGGGTAACCGGGGAGCTGTTTTTT. The encoded protein is CASRAGVTGELFF.

Details on this clonotype: A much more abundant neighbour one base away suggests this may be a read error. V and J are TRBV11-2 and TRBJ2-4; 7 bases line up with TRBD1. V lost 5 bases, J lost 7 bases, and 5 bases stayed unmatched. From germline, CDR1 is SGHAT and CDR2 FQNNGV. This CDR3 contains 13 residues. As DNA, the CDR3 is TGTGCCAGCAGCGTGTCGGACAGGAACATTCAGTACTTC. As protein: CASSVSDRNIQYF.

This clonotype was seen a few times. V and J are TRBV6-5 and TRBJ2-7; D gene uncertain. The CDR3 totals 13 residues. Germline assignment: CDR1 MNHEY and CDR2 SVGAGI. Between the trimmed V and J ends, which lost 8 bases and 0 bases, there was a span of 11 bases. The CDR3 loop is CASSDTYSYEQYF. The DNA of the CDR3 is TGTGCCAGCTCCGACACCTACTCCTACGAGCAGTACTTC.

Many counts were recorded for this clonotype. The chain combines TRBV11-3 with TRBJ2-1; 12 nucleotides line up with TRBD2. The CDR3 loop spans 15 amino acids. J gave up 4 bases and V 5 bases, and 3 bases lay outside the gene matches. Germline loops: CDR1 SGHNT, CDR2 YENEEA. The chain's CDR3 is CASSRGTSGYNEQFF. Written as DNA, the CDR3 is TGTGCCAGCAGCCGTGGGACTAGCGGGTACAATGAGCAGTTCTTC.

CDR3: CASSWSGQGDEQYF. As DNA, the CDR3 is TGCGCCAGCAGCTGGTCGGGACAGGGGGACGAGCAGTACTTC. The chain uses TRBV5-1 and TRBJ2-7, with TRBD1 matching 11 bases. Germline loops: CDR1 SGHRS, CDR2 YFSETQ. CDR3 size: 14 residues. Trimming took 3 bases from V and 5 from J; bases not matched to a gene: 4.

This clonotype was detected ten times or more. This chain uses TRBV12-3 or TRBV12-4 with TRBJ1-1; 8 positions match TRBD1. This CDR3 is 14 amino acids long. J was trimmed by 0 bases and V by 6 bases; bases with no gene match: 3. The CDR3 DNA reads as TGTGCCAGCAGCCGACAGGGGATGAACACTGAAGCTTTCTTT. Protein: CASSRQGMNTEAFF.

This clonotype was found many times. V and J are TRBV29-1 and TRBJ1-1; weak D call: TRBD1 (6 bases). This CDR3 is 14 amino acids long. Germline V CDR1 and CDR2: SQVTM, ANQGSEA. The V end lost 5 bases, the J end lost 6 bases, and 19 bases lay between the germline ends. The CDR3 region is CSVYLQGRLSEAFF. For the CDR3, the DNA is TGCAGCGTTTACCTTCAGGGGCGCTTATCTGAAGCTTTCTTT.